The 15 T cell receptor beta chains given below trace back to one sample, sequenced in a study of OX40 agonist ivuxolimab in advanced cancers. Using immunoSEQ multiplex PCR, the repertoire was profiled, and TCRdb retains in-frame clones only, with some absent. The data contain roughly 79,000 clones, 85% to 95% of them singletons. Sequencing was performed on CD4+ or CD8+ T cells sorted from blood, taken in a trial of the OX40 agonist ivuxolimab. Every receptor here comes from an adult with an advanced solid tumor such as melanoma, head and neck, liver or kidney cancer.

The rearrangement uses TRBV7-9 and TRBJ2-3, with 8 nucleotides matching TRBD2. This CDR3 spans 15 amino acids. The germline V gene encodes CDR1 SEHNR and CDR2 FQNEAQ (reference sequence). V dropped 5 bases and J dropped 9; count of bases not matched to a gene: 13. CDR3 sequence: CASSPGGATEVTQYF. DNA of the CDR3: TGTGCCAGCAGCCCCGGGGGGGCGACTGAAGTAACGCAGTATTTT.

The chain couples TRBV7-9 to TRBJ1-6; the D gene is possibly TRBD1 (6 bases). This CDR3 has 17 residues. Germline lookup yields CDR1 SEHNR and CDR2 FQNEAQ (reference sequence). Trimming removed 5 bases at V and 0 bases at J, with 14 bases between. CDR3 residues: CASSTAGDSSYNSPLHF. The CDR3 coding sequence is TGTGCCAGCAGCACTGCAGGGGATAGCTCCTATAATTCACCCCTCCACTTT.

J is TRBJ1-2 and V is TRBV7-6; 7 bases align to TRBD1. V trimming: 5 bases; J trimming: 6 bases; junction bases outside the gene matches: 9. The CDR3 covers 14 residues. Germline CDR1 reads SGHVS; CDR2 reads FNYEAQ. The CDR3 spells CASSPLGTADGYTF. The DNA of the CDR3 is TGTGCCAGCAGCCCACTAGGGACAGCAGATGGCTACACCTTC.

This chain links TRBV2 with TRBJ2-5; D is unclear. The germline gives CDR1 SNHLY, CDR2 FYNNEI. The length of the CDR3 is 14 residues. Between the trimmed V and J ends, which lost 7 bases and 4 bases, there was a span of 16 bases. The DNA of the CDR3 is TGTGCCAGCAAGGGCGTGTGGACGGGAGAGACCCAGTACTTC. This translates into CASKGVWTGETQYF.

The rearrangement uses TRBV4-1 and TRBJ1-1; a weak D match, TRBD1 (5 bases). Per the germline V gene, CDR1 is MGHRA and CDR2 is YSYEKL. Trimming pared 3 bases from V and 0 bases from J, leaving 8 bases between. The CDR3 contains 14 residues. CDR3 bases: TGCGCCAGCAGCCAGGGGGACCTGAACACTGAAGCTTTCTTT. It yields the protein CASSQGDLNTEAFF.

The chain uses TRBV27 and TRBJ2-1, with TRBD1 matching over 9 bases. The germline gives CDR1 MNHEY, CDR2 SMNVEV (reference sequence). The CDR3 totals 14 residues. The junction had 10 bases not matched to a gene; V was cut back by 7 bases and J by 9 bases. Here the CDR3 DNA reads TGTGCCAGCATCCCGACAGGGGGATATGGTGAGCAGTTCTTC. Translation: CASIPTGGYGEQFF.

The chain carries TRBV7-2 and TRBJ2-3, with a weak D call TRBD2 (7 bases). The V end lost 1 base, the J end lost 1 base, and 12 bases lay between the germline ends. Germline assignment: CDR1 SGHTA and CDR2 FQGNSA. The CDR3 consists of 16 residues. The CDR3 sequence is CASSLVGGGGTDTQYF. DNA of the CDR3: TGTGCCAGCAGCTTAGTAGGGGGGGGTGGCACAGATACGCAGTATTTT.

The chain combines TRBV13 with TRBJ2-3, with 10 bases fitting TRBD2. V dropped 4 bases and J dropped 4; count of bases not matched to a gene: 11. The germline CDR1 and CDR2 sequences are PRHDT and FYEKMQ (reference sequence). The CDR3 extends over 17 amino acids. CDR3 in amino acids: CASSSSAGGWSADTQYF. Written as DNA, the CDR3 is TGTGCCAGCAGCTCTTCAGCGGGGGGGTGGTCTGCAGATACGCAGTATTTT.

This chain uses TRBV5-1 with TRBJ2-5; 8 bases line up with TRBD1. This CDR3 has 16 residues. Trimming cost V 0 bases and J 1 base; bases outside gene matches: 5. Per the germline V gene, CDR1 is SGHRS and CDR2 is YFSETQ. The CDR3 DNA reads TGCGCCAGCAGCTTGGATTGGACAGGGACCCAAGAGACCCAGTACTTC. Amino acids: CASSLDWTGTQETQYF.

The chain has TRBV27 and TRBJ2-4; D unresolved. Germline assignment: CDR1 MNHEY and CDR2 SMNVEV (reference sequence). The CDR3 has 16 amino acids. Deletions cut 1 base from V and 5 bases from J, with 15 bases between. CDR3 bases: TGTGCCAGCAGTTTATACCCCCGGGCCGAGGAAAACATTCAGTACTTC. As protein: CASSLYPRAEENIQYF.

J is TRBJ1-2 and V is TRBV9; D gene unclear. Per germline, CDR1 SGDLS and CDR2 YYNGEE. V lost 1 base and J 3 bases, leaving 7 bases between the germline ends. The CDR3 consists of 13 residues. CDR3 region: CASSVTEYYGYTF. CDR3 nucleotides: TGTGCCAGCAGCGTAACGGAGTACTATGGCTACACCTTC.

This chain connects TRBV7-9 to TRBJ2-2, with 9 bases identical to TRBD2. The CDR3 totals 15 residues. Trimming took 5 bases from V and 5 from J; bases not matched to a gene: 6. The V gene's germline CDR1 is SEHNR and CDR2 FQNEAQ (reference sequence). This CDR3 is CASSARLAVTGELFF. In DNA, the CDR3 is TGTGCCAGCAGCGCTCGACTAGCGGTGACCGGGGAGCTGTTTTTT.

The chain employs TRBV9 and TRBJ2-3, with D possibly being TRBD2 (6 bases). Germline V gene lookup returns CDR1 SGDLS and CDR2 YYNGEE. V was clipped by 4 bases and J by 4 bases, with 10 bases between them. This CDR3 has 13 amino acids. CDR3 DNA: TGTGCCAGCAGCCCCGGAGGGGCAGATACGCAGTATTTT. This translates into CASSPGGADTQYF.

The V gene is TRBV27, the J gene TRBJ2-1, with TRBD1 identical over 10 bases. Germline V gives CDR1 MNHEY, CDR2 SMNVEV (reference sequence). CDR3 size: 17 residues. With V trimmed by 10 bases and J by 3 bases, 15 bases remained unmatched. The CDR3 coding sequence is TGTGCCACCATTGAAGCGACAGGGGGCGGCTACTACAATGAGCAGTTCTTC. Residues: CATIEATGGGYYNEQFF.

This clone appeared once. The genes are TRBV4-2 and TRBJ2-1; D gene ambiguous. Germline V gene data show CDR1 as LGHNA and CDR2 as YNFKEQ. V was cut by 4 bases and J by 6 bases, with 10 bases left in between. The CDR3 contains 13 residues. In DNA, the CDR3 is TGTGCCAGCAGCCCTGGGGTACCCAATGAGCAGTTCTTC. Translation gives CASSPGVPNEQFF.